This TCR beta chain is drawn from a study of blood T cell repertoires in COVID-19. About the study: Nucleic acid was either cDNA or gDNA, and it came from T cells, B-cell-depleted T cells, or PBMCs.

The authors' processing: Amplified reference gene primers provided the basis for estimating nucleated cell counts. Libraries were prepared by immunoSEQ multiplex PCR; TCRdb keeps only in-frame clonotypes and omits some of them. V, J and clone size are taken as reported in that table, and D and trimming were inferred from the DNA itself. Of around 260,000 clones listed, around nine tenths were seen once; the top ten hold roughly 1.9%. V trimming: 4 bases; J trimming: 8 bases; junction bases outside the gene matches: 4. This CDR3 spans 11 amino acids. Germline CDR1 and CDR2: SQVTM and ANQGSEA. The J gene is TRBJ1-2, the V gene TRBV29-1; 7 positions agree with TRBD1. The material sequenced was peripheral blood. This receptor was obtained from a man aged 25 to 40 with active or convalescent COVID-19. In DNA form, the CDR3 reads TGCAGCGTTGGGGACAGCTGGGGCTACACCTTC. This gives the protein CSVGDSWGYTF.